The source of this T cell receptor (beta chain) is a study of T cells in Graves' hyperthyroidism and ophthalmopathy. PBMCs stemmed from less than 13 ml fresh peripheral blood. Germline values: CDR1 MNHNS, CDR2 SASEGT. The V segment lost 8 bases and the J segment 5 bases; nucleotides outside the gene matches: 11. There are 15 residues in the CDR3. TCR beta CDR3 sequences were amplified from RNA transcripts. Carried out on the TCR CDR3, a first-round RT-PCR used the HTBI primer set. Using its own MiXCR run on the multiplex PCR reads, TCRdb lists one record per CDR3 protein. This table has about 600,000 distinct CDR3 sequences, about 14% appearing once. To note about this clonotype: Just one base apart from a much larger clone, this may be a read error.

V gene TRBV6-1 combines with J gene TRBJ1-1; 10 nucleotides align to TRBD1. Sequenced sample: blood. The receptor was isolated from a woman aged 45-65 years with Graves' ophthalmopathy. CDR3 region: CASGPPTGGYTEAFF. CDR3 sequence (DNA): TGTGCCAGCGGACCGCCGACAGGGGGCTATACTGAAGCTTTCTTT.